These 4 T cell receptor beta chains originate from one sample sequenced in a study of T cell changes during pregnancy in multiple sclerosis. Using immunoSEQ multiplex PCR, the repertoire was profiled, and TCRdb retains in-frame clones only, with some absent. The data show 90,000 to 150,000 clones, with about 94% seen just once and roughly 6.2% held by the top ten. Here the sequenced sample was peripheral blood, taken before pregnancy. Receptors originate from a female donor with multiple sclerosis, enrolled in a pregnancy study.

The chain combines TRBV6-1 with TRBJ2-1, with 10 bases that match TRBD2. This CDR3 has 17 amino acids. J lost 8 bases, V lost 1 base, and 11 bases had no gene match. Looked up from germline, CDR1 is MNHNS and CDR2 is SASEGT. The CDR3: CASSEGVASGRADEQFF. Written as DNA, the CDR3 is TGTGCCAGCAGTGAAGGGGTCGCCAGCGGGAGGGCCGATGAGCAGTTCTTC.

The genes are TRBV21-1 and TRBJ2-7; the DNA was not used to check the table's D call, TRBD1. TRBV21-1 corresponds to a pseudogene. The length of the CDR3 is 16 residues. The CDR3 here is CASSKGGQGLLDEQYF. The DNA for the CDR3 is TGTGCCAGCAGCAAAGGGGGGCAGGGTCTCCTTGACGAGCAGTACTTC.

This chain joins TRBV6-5 and TRBJ1-1; no clear D gene. The CDR3 length is 12 residues. Trimming removed 9 bases at V and 5 bases at J, with 13 bases between. The V gene's germline CDR1 is MNHEY and CDR2 SVGAGI. In nucleotides, the CDR3 is TGTGCCAGTTCCGGAGCTACGACTGAAGCTTTCTTT. Residues: CASSGATTEAFF.

This chain joins TRBV7-9 and TRBJ1-2; 9 bases fit TRBD1. In germline, CDR1 is SEHNR, CDR2 FQNEAQ (reference sequence). CDR3 length equals 14 residues. The V gene end was trimmed by 5 bases and the J gene end by 2 bases; junction bases not matched to a gene: 3. The CDR3 loop is CASSRTGENYGYTF. In nucleotides, the CDR3 is TGTGCCAGCAGCCGGACAGGGGAAAACTATGGCTACACCTTC.